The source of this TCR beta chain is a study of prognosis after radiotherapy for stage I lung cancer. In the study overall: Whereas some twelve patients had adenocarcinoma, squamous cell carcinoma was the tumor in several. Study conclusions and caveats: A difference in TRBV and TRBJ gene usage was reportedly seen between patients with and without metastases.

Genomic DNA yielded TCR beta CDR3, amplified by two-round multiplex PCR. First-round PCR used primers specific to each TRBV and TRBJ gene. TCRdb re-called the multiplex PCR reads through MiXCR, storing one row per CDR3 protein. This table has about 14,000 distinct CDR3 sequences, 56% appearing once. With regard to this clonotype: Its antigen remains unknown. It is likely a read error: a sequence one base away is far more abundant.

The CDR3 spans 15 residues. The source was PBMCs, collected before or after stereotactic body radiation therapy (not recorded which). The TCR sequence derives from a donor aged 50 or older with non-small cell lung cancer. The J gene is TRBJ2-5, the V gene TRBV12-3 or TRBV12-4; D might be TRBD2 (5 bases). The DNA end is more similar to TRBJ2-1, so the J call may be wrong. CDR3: CASSFSASCHNEQFF. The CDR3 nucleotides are TGTGCCAGCAGTTTTTCGGCTAGCTGCCACAATGAGCAGTTCTTC.